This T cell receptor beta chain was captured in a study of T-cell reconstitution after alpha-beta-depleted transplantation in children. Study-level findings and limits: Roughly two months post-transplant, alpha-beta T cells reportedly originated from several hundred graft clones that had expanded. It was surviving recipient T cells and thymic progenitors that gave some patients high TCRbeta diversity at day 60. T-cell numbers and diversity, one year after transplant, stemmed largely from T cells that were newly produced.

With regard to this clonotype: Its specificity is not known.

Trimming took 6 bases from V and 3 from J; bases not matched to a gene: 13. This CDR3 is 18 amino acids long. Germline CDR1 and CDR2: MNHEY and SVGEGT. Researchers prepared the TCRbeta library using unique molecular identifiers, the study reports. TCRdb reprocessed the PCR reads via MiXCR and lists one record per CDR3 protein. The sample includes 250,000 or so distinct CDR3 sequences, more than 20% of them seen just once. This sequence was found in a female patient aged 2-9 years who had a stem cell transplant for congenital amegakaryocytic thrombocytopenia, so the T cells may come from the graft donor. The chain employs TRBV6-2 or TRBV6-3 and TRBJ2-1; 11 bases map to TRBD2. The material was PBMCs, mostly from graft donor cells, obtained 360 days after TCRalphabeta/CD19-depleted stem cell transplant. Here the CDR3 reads CASRPAGTSGTLYNEQFF. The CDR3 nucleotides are TGTGCCAGCAGACCAGCCGGGACTAGCGGAACCCTCTACAATGAGCAGTTCTTC.